Listed here are 21 T cell receptor beta chains from one sample, sequenced in a study of cytomegalovirus exposure and HLA in healthy donors. A multiplex PCR was run with 60 Vbeta primers and 13 Jbeta primers. Data came from immunoSEQ multiplex PCR; TCRdb stores just in-frame clones and leaves some out. The table includes about 160,000 clones, around 80% detected once. The sequencing sample was made of PBMCs. These receptor sequences come from a man aged 40-55 years in good health and CMV-seronegative.

The rearrangement links TRBV7-2 to TRBJ2-7, with 9 bases fitting TRBD1. Germline V CDR1 and CDR2: SGHTA, FQGNSA. V shed 3 bases and J 4 bases; nucleotides not matched to a gene: 7. The CDR3 runs to 15 residues. CDR3 nucleotides: TGTGCCAGCAGCTTCCTTCCGGACAGGGGATACGAGCAGTACTTC. Protein sequence: CASSFLPDRGYEQYF.

The rearrangement joins TRBV2 to TRBJ2-2, with TRBD2 identical over 12 bases. Germline-derived CDR1 and CDR2 are SNHLY and FYNNEI. This CDR3 contains 15 residues. Trimming at V came to 8 bases and at J to 6 bases, leaving 7 bases not matched to a gene. CDR3 coding DNA: TGTGCCAGCGCATGGACTAGCGGGAATTCCGGGGAGCTGTTTTTT. This codes for CASAWTSGNSGELFF.

This chain uses TRBV7-2 with TRBJ1-4; D may be TRBD1 (5 bases). Trimming left V 1 base short and J 6 bases short, with 15 bases between. This CDR3 spans 16 amino acids. CDR1 SGHTA and CDR2 FQGNSA come from the germline V gene. In DNA form, the CDR3 reads TGTGCCAGCAGCTTAGAGAGGGGTGGAGGGCATGAAAAACTGTTTTTT. This codes for CASSLERGGGHEKLFF. The full variable domain, rest sourced from reference TRBV7-2 and TRBJ1-4, is GAGVSQSPSNKVTEKGKDVELRCDPISGHTALYWYRQSLGQGLEFLIYFQGNSAPDKSGLPSDRFSAERTGGSVSTLTIQRTQQEDSAVYLCASSLERGGGHEKLFFGSGTQLSVL.

Remarks on this clone: Other DNA sequences of this sample code for an identical CDR3. V and J are TRBV30 and TRBJ2-7; D perhaps matches TRBD2 (5 bases). The CDR3 extends over 13 amino acids. Germline assignment: CDR1 GTSNPN and CDR2 SVGIG (reference sequence). V lost 7 bases and J 1 base, leaving 14 bases between the germline ends. The CDR3: CAYGRGLSYEQYF. For the CDR3, the DNA is TGTGCCTATGGCCGCGGGCTATCCTACGAGCAGTACTTC.

The chain couples TRBV9 to TRBJ2-5, with D tentatively TRBD1 (5 bases). V lost 0 bases, J lost 2 bases, and 17 bases lay in between. Germline V CDR1 and CDR2: SGDLS, YYNGEE. This CDR3 comprises 17 residues. CDR3 region: CASSVGGRVGDQETQYF. The CDR3 nucleotides are TGTGCCAGCAGCGTAGGGGGCAGGGTCGGAGATCAAGAGACCCAGTACTTC.

V and J are TRBV19 and TRBJ2-5; tentative D call: TRBD1 (5 bases). V lost 8 bases, J lost 5 bases, and 12 bases lay in between. This CDR3 has 12 residues. Germline V gene lookup returns CDR1 LNHDA and CDR2 SQIVND (reference sequence). CDR3 DNA sequence: TGTGCCAGTGGGGCCCTGGGGGAGACCCAGTACTTC. Its protein product is CASGALGETQYF.

The chain combines TRBV4-1 with TRBJ1-2; D uncertain. Trimming shortened V by 0 bases and J by 5 bases, and 13 bases separated the two germline ends. Germline V CDR1 and CDR2: MGHRA, YSYEKL. The CDR3 contains 15 residues. The CDR3 here is CASSQDVAERYGYTF. As DNA, the CDR3 is TGCGCCAGCAGCCAAGATGTAGCCGAGCGGTATGGCTACACCTTC.

The V call is TRBV4-2, the J call TRBJ2-1, with 8 positions matching TRBD2. Germline assignment: CDR1 LGHNA and CDR2 YNFKEQ. Trimming cost V 0 bases and J 4 bases; bases outside gene matches: 5. This CDR3 comprises 16 residues. The CDR3 DNA is TGTGCCAGCAGCCAAGATGGGGTAGCGGGGTACAATGAGCAGTTCTTC. This gives the protein CASSQDGVAGYNEQFF.

The CDR3 sequence is CASSLGQGAGHEQYF. As DNA, the CDR3 is TGTGCCAGCAGCTTAGGCCAGGGGGCTGGCCACGAGCAGTACTTC. The chain combines TRBV11-2 with TRBJ2-7; 8 bases fit TRBD1. V shed 1 base, J shed 5 bases, and the junction held 7 bases outside the gene matches. Germline values: CDR1 SGHAT, CDR2 FQNNGV. The CDR3 is made up of 15 amino acids. The full variable domain, with the rest looked up from reference TRBV11-2 and TRBJ2-7, is EAGVAQSPRYKIIEKRQSVAFWCNPISGHATLYWYQQILGQGPKLLIQFQNNGVVDDSQLPKDRFSAERLKGVDSTLKIQPAKLEDSAVYLCASSLGQGAGHEQYFGPGTRLTVT.

J is TRBJ2-3 and V is TRBV7-8, with D hard to call. V was trimmed by 1 base and J by 2 bases, leaving 7 bases between them. The CDR3 runs to 14 residues. The germline gives CDR1 SGHVS, CDR2 FQNEAQ. CDR3 DNA: TGTGCCAGCAGCTTAGAACAGACCACAGATACGCAGTATTTT. It translates to CASSLEQTTDTQYF.

Turning to this clone: Other DNA sequences in the same sample also yield this CDR3. This chain links TRBV7-9 with TRBJ2-7, with 7 bases identical to TRBD1. After removal of 4 bases from V and 4 bases from J, the junction contained 1 base not matched to a gene. Germline-derived CDR1 and CDR2 are SEHNR and FQNEAQ (reference sequence). This CDR3 has 12 amino acids. The CDR3 sequence is CASSSTGYEQYF. CDR3 DNA sequence: TGTGCCAGCAGCTCGACAGGGTACGAGCAGTACTTC.

The V call is TRBV30, the J call TRBJ1-6; D call uncertain. With 3 bases removed from V and 0 bases from J, the gap between germline ends came to 9 bases. Germline CDR1 reads GTSNPN; CDR2 reads SVGIG (reference sequence). The CDR3 length is 15 residues. The CDR3 DNA follows: TGTGCCTGGAGAAAACTTCCCTCCTATAATTCACCCCTCCACTTT. The encoded protein is CAWRKLPSYNSPLHF.

The chain carries TRBV11-3 and TRBJ2-3; 7 bases align to TRBD2. Germline-derived CDR1 and CDR2 are SGHNT and YENEEA. The CDR3 sequence is 16 residues long. V trimming: 0 bases; J trimming: 0 bases; junction bases outside the gene matches: 3. In DNA, the CDR3 is TGTGCCAGCAGCTTAGATGGAGCGGGAAGCACAGATACGCAGTATTTT. Translating gives CASSLDGAGSTDTQYF.

The rearrangement joins TRBV5-1 to TRBJ2-5, with D perhaps matching TRBD2 (6 bases). The J call may not be correct, given that the DNA end is closer to TRBJ2-7. From germline, CDR1 is SGHRS and CDR2 YFSETQ. The CDR3 consists of 16 residues. The chain's CDR3 is CASSSGTGAVSYEQYF. The CDR3 DNA reads as TGCGCCAGCAGCTCAGGCACGGGAGCGGTGTCTTACGAGCAGTACTTC.

The chain couples TRBV9 to TRBJ2-5; 9 bases align to TRBD2. The trim removed 0 bases at V and 2 bases at J, leaving 5 bases unmatched. Germline values: CDR1 SGDLS, CDR2 YYNGEE. The CDR3 loop spans 16 amino acids. The CDR3: CASSVGAGGGQETQYF. For the CDR3, the DNA is TGTGCCAGCAGCGTAGGCGCGGGGGGGGGTCAAGAGACCCAGTACTTC.

The chain is built from TRBV5-1 and TRBJ2-1, with TRBD2 identical over 7 bases. J lost 4 bases, V lost 0 bases, and 4 bases had no gene match. The CDR3 is made up of 15 amino acids. Germline V gene lookup returns CDR1 SGHRS and CDR2 YFSETQ. The CDR3 sequence: CASSLVREGYNEQFF. In DNA form, the CDR3 reads TGCGCCAGCAGCTTGGTGAGGGAGGGGTACAATGAGCAGTTCTTC.

This chain connects TRBV18 to TRBJ1-1, with TRBD1 matching 9 bases. The V segment lost 3 bases and the J segment 5 bases; nucleotides outside the gene matches: 10. This CDR3 region has 16 residues. From germline, CDR1 is KGHSH and CDR2 LQKENI. This chain's CDR3 is CASSPTGGLFGTEAFF. DNA for the CDR3: TGTGCCAGCTCACCGACAGGGGGTCTCTTCGGAACTGAAGCTTTCTTT. Complete variable domain (other parts from reference TRBV18 and TRBJ1-1): NAGVMQNPRHLVRRRGQEARLRCSPMKGHSHVYWYRQLPEEGLKFMVYLQKENIIDESGMPKERFSAEFPKEGPSILRIQQVVRGDSAAYFCASSPTGGLFGTEAFFGQGTRLTVV.

This sequence joins TRBV27 and TRBJ2-7, with TRBD1 identical over 7 bases. Trimming took 7 bases from V and 1 from J; bases not matched to a gene: 1. This CDR3 contains 12 residues. From germline, CDR1 is MNHEY and CDR2 SMNVEV (reference sequence). CDR3 residues: CASTGGSYEQYF. The CDR3 DNA reads TGTGCCAGCACAGGGGGTTCCTACGAGCAGTACTTC.

The chain couples TRBV18 to TRBJ1-1, with a tentative D call TRBD1 (5 bases). The CDR3 totals 17 residues. The V end lost 2 bases, the J end lost 1 base, and 17 bases lay between the germline ends. The germline CDR1 and CDR2 sequences are KGHSH and LQKENI. The CDR3 DNA reads TGTGCCAGCTCACCAGGGGCAGGTGTTGGGCGGAACACTGAAGCTTTCTTT. Translated, it gives CASSPGAGVGRNTEAFF.

This clone was counted between two and nine times. The chain has TRBV7-2 and TRBJ2-7, with D uncertain. The CDR3 sequence is 14 residues long. Trimming took 6 bases from V and 0 from J, leaving 12 bases between them. CDR1 is SGHTA, CDR2 FQGNSA, per germline. The CDR3 bases are TGTGCCAGCAGTCAATCAAGCGACTCCTACGAGCAGTACTTC. Its protein product is CASSQSSDSYEQYF.

The CDR3 region has the DNA TGTGCCATCAGAGCCGGGACAGGGTCCCAAGAGACCCAGTACTTC. This encodes CAIRAGTGSQETQYF. The J gene is TRBJ2-5, the V gene TRBV10-3; 9 bases fit TRBD1. The J segment lost 1 base and the V segment lost 6 bases, leaving 6 bases of the junction unmatched. This CDR3 is 15 amino acids long. Per the germline V gene, CDR1 is ENHRY and CDR2 is SYGVKD.